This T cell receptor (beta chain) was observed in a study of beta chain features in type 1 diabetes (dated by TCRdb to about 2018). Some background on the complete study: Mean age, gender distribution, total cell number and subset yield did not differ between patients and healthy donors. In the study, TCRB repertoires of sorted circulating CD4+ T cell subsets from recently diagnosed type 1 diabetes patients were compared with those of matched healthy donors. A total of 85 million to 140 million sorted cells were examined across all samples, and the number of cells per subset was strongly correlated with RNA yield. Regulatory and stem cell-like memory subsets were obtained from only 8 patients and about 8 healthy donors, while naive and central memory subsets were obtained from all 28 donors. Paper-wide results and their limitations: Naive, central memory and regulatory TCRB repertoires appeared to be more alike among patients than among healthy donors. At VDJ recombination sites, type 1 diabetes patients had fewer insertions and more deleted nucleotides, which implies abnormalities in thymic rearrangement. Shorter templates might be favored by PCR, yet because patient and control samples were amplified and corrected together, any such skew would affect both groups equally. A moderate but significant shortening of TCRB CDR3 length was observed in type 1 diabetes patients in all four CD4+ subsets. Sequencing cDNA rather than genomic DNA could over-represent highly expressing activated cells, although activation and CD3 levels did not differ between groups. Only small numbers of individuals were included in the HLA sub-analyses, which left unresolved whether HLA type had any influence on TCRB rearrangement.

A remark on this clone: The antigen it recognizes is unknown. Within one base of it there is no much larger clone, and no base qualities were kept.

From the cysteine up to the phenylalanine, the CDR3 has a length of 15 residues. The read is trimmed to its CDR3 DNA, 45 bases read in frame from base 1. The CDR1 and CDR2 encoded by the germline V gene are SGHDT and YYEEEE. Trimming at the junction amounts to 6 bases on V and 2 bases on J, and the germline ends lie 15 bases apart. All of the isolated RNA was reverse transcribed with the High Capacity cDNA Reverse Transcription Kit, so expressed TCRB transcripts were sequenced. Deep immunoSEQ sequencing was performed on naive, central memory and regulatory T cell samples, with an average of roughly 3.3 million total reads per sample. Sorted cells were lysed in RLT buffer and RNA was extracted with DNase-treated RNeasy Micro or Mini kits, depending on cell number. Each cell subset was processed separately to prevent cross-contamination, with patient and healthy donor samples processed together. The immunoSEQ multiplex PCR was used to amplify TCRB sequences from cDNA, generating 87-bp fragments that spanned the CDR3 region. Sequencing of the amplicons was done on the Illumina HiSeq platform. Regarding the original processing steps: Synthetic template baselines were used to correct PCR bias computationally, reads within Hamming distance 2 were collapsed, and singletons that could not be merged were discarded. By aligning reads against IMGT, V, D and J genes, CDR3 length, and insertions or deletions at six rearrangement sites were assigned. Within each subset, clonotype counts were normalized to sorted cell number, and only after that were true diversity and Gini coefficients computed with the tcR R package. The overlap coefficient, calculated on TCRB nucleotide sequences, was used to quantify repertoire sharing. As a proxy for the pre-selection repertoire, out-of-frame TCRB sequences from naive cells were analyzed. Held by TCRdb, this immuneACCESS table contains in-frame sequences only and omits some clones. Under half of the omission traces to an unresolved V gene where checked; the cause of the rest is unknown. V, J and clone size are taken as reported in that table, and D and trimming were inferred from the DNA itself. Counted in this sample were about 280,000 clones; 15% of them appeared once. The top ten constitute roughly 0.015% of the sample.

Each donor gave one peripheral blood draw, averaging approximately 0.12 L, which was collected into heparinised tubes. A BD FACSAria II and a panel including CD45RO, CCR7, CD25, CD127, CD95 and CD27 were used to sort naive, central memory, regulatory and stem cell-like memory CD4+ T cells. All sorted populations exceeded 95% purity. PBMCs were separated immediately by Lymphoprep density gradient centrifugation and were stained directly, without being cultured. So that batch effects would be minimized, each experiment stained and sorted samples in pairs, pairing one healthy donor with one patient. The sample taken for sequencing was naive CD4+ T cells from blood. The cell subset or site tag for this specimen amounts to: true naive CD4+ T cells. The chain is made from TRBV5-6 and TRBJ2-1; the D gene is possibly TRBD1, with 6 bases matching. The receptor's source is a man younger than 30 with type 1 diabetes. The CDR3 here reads CASNAQGFAYNEQFF. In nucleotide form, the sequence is TGTGCCAGCAACGCCCAGGGGTTCGCCTACAATGAGCAGTTCTTC.